What follows describes a single TCR beta chain. A single count supports this clone. Its antigen is still unknown. Base qualities are missing; no much larger clone stands one base away. The sample belongs to a study of T cell changes during pregnancy in multiple sclerosis (dated by TCRdb to between 2017 and 2020). With regard to the full study: Changes in the T cell repertoire over the course of pregnancy were examined in this study in women with multiple sclerosis.

Libraries were built with the immunoSEQ multiplex PCR assay. The clones in this table, taken by TCRdb from immuneACCESS, are in-frame only. Not every clone is retained; where verified, under half of the shortfall comes from an unresolved V gene, and the cause of the rest is unknown. The sample table lists 80,000 or so clones, about 91% of them with a count of one. 1.4% of the sample is taken by the ten largest. This receptor was taken from a female donor with multiple sclerosis, enrolled in a pregnancy study. The specimen comprised peripheral blood, sampled before pregnancy.

The CDR3 amino acid sequence is: CASKIAGTSLEAFF. The nucleotide sequence reads TGTGCCAGCAAAATTGCCGGGACAAGTCTCGAAGCTTTCTTT. The rearrangement combines TRBV7-3 with TRBJ1-1; TRBD1 is perhaps the D gene, given 6 matching bases. The CDR3 starts with the cysteine, ends with the phenylalanine, and has 14 residues. Only the CDR3 DNA is retained, 42 bases long and in frame from the first base. V is shortened by 7 bases, J by 8 bases, and the region joining them spans 20 bases. CDR1 and CDR2, looked up from the germline V gene, are SGHTA and FQGTGA.